This TCR beta chain is from a study of cytomegalovirus exposure and HLA in healthy donors. Notes on the study in general: Segments of the TCR beta V type were, in most cases, productive about 90% or about 30% of the time in an earlier analysis. Later analysis reportedly placed an Asian-associated ancestry cluster below the approximately 700-donor mean in N-insertions. Analyzed later, association rates of TCRs varied across HLA loci, with DRB1 most and HLA-C fewest.

CDR3 length equals 16 residues. After removal of 5 bases from V and 5 bases from J, the junction contained 12 bases not matched to a gene. Germline CDR1 and CDR2: SEHNR and FQNEAQ (reference sequence). For this clone: No antigen is known for it.

Primers included in the PCR were 60 Vbeta and 13 Jbeta primers. The assay was immunoSEQ multiplex PCR, and TCRdb's table has in-frame clones only and misses some. Altogether about 150,000 clones are present, approximately 77% being singletons, with the ten largest covering approximately 2%. The chain employs TRBV7-9 and TRBJ2-4; the match to TRBD2 covers 7 bases. Sequenced material: PBMCs. This sequence originates from a man under 40 in good health and CMV-seronegative. CDR3 sequence: CASSVTGGGNQNIQYF. Here the CDR3 DNA reads TGTGCCAGCAGCGTGACGGGGGGTGGCAACCAAAACATTCAGTACTTC. Drawing the rest from reference TRBV7-9 and TRBJ2-4, the complete variable domain is DTGVSQNPRHKITKRGQNVTFRCDPISEHNRLYWYRQTLGQGPEFLTYFQNEAQLEKSRLLSDRFSAERPKGSFSTLEIQRTEQGDSAMYLCASSVTGGGNQNIQYFGAGTRLSVL.